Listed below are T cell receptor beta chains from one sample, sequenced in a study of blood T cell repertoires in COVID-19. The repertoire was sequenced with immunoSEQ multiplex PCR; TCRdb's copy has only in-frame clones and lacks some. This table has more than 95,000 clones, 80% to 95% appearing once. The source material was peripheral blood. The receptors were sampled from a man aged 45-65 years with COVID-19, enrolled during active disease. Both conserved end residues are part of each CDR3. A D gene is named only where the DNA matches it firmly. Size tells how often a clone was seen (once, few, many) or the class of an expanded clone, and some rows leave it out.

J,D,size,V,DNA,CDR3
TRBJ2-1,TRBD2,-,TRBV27,TGTGCCAGCAGTTTAAGCTTTTGGCGGGAGATAGCCGATGAGCAGTTCTTC,CASSLSFWREIADEQFF
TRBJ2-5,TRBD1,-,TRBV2,TGTGCCAGCAGTGAAGTGGGGACAGAGAAAGAGACCCAGTACTTC,CASSEVGTEKETQYF
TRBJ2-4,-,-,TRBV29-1,TGCAGCGTTGTGTCTGGGGCAGAAAACATTCAGTACTTC,CSVVSGAENIQYF
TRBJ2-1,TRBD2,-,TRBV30,TGTGCCTGGAGTGTGGGACTAGCGGGAGAGGATGAGCAGTTCTTC,CAWSVGLAGEDEQFF
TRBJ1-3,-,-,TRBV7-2,TGTGCCAGCAGCTTAGGGACAGACTCTGGAAACACCATATATTTT,CASSLGTDSGNTIYF
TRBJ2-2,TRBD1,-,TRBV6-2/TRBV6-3,TGTGCCAGCAGTTTTTCTCTACCCGGGACAGGGGTGATCATGAATACCGGGGAGCTGTTTTTT,CASSFSLPGTGVIMNTGELFF
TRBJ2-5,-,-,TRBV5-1,TGCGCCAGCAGCTTGGACACGGGTAGGCAAGAGACCCAGTACTTC,CASSLDTGRQETQYF
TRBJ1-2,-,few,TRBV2,TGTGCCAGCAGAAACCTACTCGGGAGATATGGCTACACCTTC,CASRNLLGRYGYTF
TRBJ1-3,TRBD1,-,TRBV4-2,TGTGCCAGCAGCCCAGTAGGGGGCGTTGGGGACACCATATATTTT,CASSPVGGVGDTIYF
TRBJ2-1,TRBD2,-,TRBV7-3,TGTGCCAGCAGCCCAGGACTAGCGGTTATCTACAATGAGCAGTTCTTC,CASSPGLAVIYNEQFF
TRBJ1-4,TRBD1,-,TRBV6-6,TGTGCCAGCAGTTACCGGGGACAGGAGGTGGAAAAACTGTTTTTT,CASSYRGQEVEKLFF
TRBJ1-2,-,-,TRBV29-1,TGCAGCGTTGAGGAACAGGTCTCGAACTATGGCTACACCTTC,CSVEEQVSNYGYTF
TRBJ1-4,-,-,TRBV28,TGTGCCAGCAGGGACAGCAAGGCGGCGCCTAATGAAAAACTGTTTTTT,CASRDSKAAPNEKLFF
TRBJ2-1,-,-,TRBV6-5,TGTGCCAGCAGTTACTCGGCAGGGCGCTACAATGAGCAGTTCTTC,CASSYSAGRYNEQFF
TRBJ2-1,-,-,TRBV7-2,TGTGCCAGCAGCTTAATCTCGGGCAATGAGCAGTTCTTC,CASSLISGNEQFF
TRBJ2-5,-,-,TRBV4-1,TGCGCCAGCAGCCAAGCGGGGGGCGTTGAGACCCAGTACTTC,CASSQAGGVETQYF
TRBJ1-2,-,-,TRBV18,TGTGCCAGCTCACGAACCAGGGTTGATGGCTACACCTTC,CASSRTRVDGYTF
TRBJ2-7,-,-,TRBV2,TGTGCCAGCAGTGTTATGGGGGGCTACGAGCAGTACTTC,CASSVMGGYEQYF
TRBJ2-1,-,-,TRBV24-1,TGTGCCACCAGTGATACCCTTCGGGGAGGCTTTGCGTACAATGAGCAGTTCTTC,CATSDTLRGGFAYNEQFF
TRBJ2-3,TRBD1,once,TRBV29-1,TGCAGCGTTGTCCCTGGGACAGGATACGCCGCAGATACGCAGTATTTT,CSVVPGTGYAADTQYF
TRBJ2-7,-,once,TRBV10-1,TGCGCCAGCAATGGCGGGACCCCGGCCAACTACGAGCAGTACTTC,CASNGGTPANYEQYF
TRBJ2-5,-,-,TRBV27,TGTGCCAGCAGCTCCGTAGGAGGGGGCGAGGAGACCCAGTACTTC,CASSSVGGGEETQYF
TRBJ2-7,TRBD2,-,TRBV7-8,TGTGCCAGCAGCTTAAGGGCTAGCGGAACCTACGAGCAGTACTTC,CASSLRASGTYEQYF
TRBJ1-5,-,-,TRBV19,TGTGCCAGTAGTATGGGCGCCAGGCAACAGCCCCAGCATTTT,CASSMGARQQPQHF
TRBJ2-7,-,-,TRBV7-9,TGTGCCAGCAGCTTAGCCGGCCACCCCGGGAACGAGCAGTACTTC,CASSLAGHPGNEQYF